This TCR beta chain was sequenced in a study of T cell responses to AZD1222 COVID-19 vaccine. Study summary: Pooling of second doses given at about 4 or about 12 weeks was done.

Findings and limits, study-wide: Increases in Spike-specific TCR breadth and depth were seen after two AZD1222 doses. Clonal diversity may have been underestimated, and the donors were mostly white British, with more females than males.

Sequenced by immunoSEQ multiplex PCR; TCRdb stores in-frame clones only, minus some. This repertoire shows more than 140,000 clones, about 89% found once; its top ten account for about 2.7%. This clone is a singleton in its sample. Antigen specificity is unknown. Its ends do not fully match the called genes, so a read error is possible. This CDR3 spans 13 amino acids. This chain uses TRBV12-3 or TRBV12-4 with TRBJ1-4; TRBD1 might be the D (5 bases). Here the sequenced sample was peripheral blood, taken on day 0 of AZD1222 vaccination. This TCR derives from an adult in good health. CDR3 residues: CASSLSLGTSCRF. The CDR3 DNA follows: TGTGCCAGCAGTTTATCCCTAGGGACGTCCTGCCGTTTT.